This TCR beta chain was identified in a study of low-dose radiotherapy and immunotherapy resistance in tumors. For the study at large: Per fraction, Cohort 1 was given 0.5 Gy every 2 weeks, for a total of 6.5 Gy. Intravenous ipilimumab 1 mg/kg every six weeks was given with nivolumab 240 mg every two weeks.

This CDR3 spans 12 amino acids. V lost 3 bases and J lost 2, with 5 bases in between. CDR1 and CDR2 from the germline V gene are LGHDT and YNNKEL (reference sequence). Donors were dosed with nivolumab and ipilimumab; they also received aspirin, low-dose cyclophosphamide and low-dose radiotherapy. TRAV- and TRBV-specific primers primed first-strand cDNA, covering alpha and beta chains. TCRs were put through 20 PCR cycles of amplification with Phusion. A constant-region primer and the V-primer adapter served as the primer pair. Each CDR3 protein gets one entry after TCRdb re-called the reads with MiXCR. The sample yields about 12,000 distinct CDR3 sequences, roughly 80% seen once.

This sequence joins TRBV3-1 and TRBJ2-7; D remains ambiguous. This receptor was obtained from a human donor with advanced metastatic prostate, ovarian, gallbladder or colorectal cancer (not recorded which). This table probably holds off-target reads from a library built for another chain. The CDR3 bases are TGTGCCAGCAGCCAGGCAACCTACGAGCAGTACTTC. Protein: CASSQATYEQYF.